These 5 T cell receptor beta chains were sequenced from one sample in a study of cytomegalovirus exposure and HLA in healthy donors. PCR primers comprised 60 Vbeta and 13 Jbeta primers. TCRdb keeps only in-frame clones here, not all; method: immunoSEQ multiplex PCR. The table has about 210,000 clones, 80% to 90% seen once. Sequenced sample: PBMCs. The source of these receptors is a girl aged 2 to 9 in good health and CMV-seronegative.

The chain joins TRBV7-2 to TRBJ2-4; D remains ambiguous. The CDR3 covers 15 residues. Germline CDR1 SGHTA, CDR2 FQGNSA. Trimming stripped 1 base from V and 0 bases from J, with 7 bases between. CDR3 protein: CASSLGLLAKNIQYF. The CDR3 DNA sequence: TGTGCCAGCAGCTTAGGTCTACTAGCCAAAAACATTCAGTACTTC. The whole variable domain, filled in from reference TRBV7-2 and TRBJ2-4, reads GAGVSQSPSNKVTEKGKDVELRCDPISGHTALYWYRQSLGQGLEFLIYFQGNSAPDKSGLPSDRFSAERTGGSVSTLTIQRTQQEDSAVYLCASSLGLLAKNIQYFGAGTRLSVL.

The genes are TRBV27 and TRBJ2-7, with 7 bases that match TRBD2. The V and J ends lost 6 bases and 1 base, in that order; junction bases with no gene match: 3. The CDR3 runs to 13 residues. Germline V gene sequence: CDR1 MNHEY, CDR2 SMNVEV (reference sequence). Here the CDR3 reads CASSPGLSYEQYF. In DNA, the CDR3 is TGTGCCAGCAGCCCGGGACTATCCTACGAGCAGTACTTC.

This chain joins TRBV5-1 and TRBJ2-2; maybe TRBD1 (6 bases). Germline V gene data show CDR1 as SGHRS and CDR2 as YFSETQ. V lost 4 bases and J lost 5, with 24 bases in between. The CDR3 runs 18 residues. The CDR3 loop is CASSPLTQGRVGTGELFF. The DNA of the CDR3 is TGCGCCAGCAGCCCACTAACACAGGGACGGGTCGGTACCGGGGAGCTGTTTTTT.

The chain recombines TRBV5-6 with TRBJ2-3, with D possibly matching TRBD1 (5 bases). Trimming pared 4 bases from V and 2 bases from J, leaving 17 bases between. The germline gives CDR1 SGHDT, CDR2 YYEEEE. The CDR3 is 16 amino acids. As DNA, the CDR3 is TGTGCCAGCAGCCAATCGACAGTGCGTCTCACAGATACGCAGTATTTT. It specifies CASSQSTVRLTDTQYF.

The genes are TRBV14 and TRBJ1-2; D remains unclear. Trimming removed 0 bases at V and 3 bases at J, with 11 bases between. There are 15 residues in the CDR3. Germline V gene lookup returns CDR1 SGHDN and CDR2 FVKESK. For the CDR3, the DNA is TGTGCCAGCAGCCAAGATAGGATCGGGGACTATGGCTACACCTTC. Translating it yields CASSQDRIGDYGYTF.